This entry lists 6 T cell receptor beta chains sequenced from one sample in a study of T cell repertoires in cytomegalovirus infection. TCRdb reanalysed the reads using MiXCR and keeps one entry per CDR3 protein. The top ten clones hold roughly 8% of a sample with 600,000 to 800,000 distinct CDR3 sequences, 24% of them seen once. The sample taken for sequencing was CD8+ T cells from PBMCs. These TCRs come from a human donor in good health (CMV status not recorded). Some clones in this sample may be carry-over from other donors' samples.

This clonotype was seen a single time. The chain carries TRBV27 and TRBJ1-2; D is perhaps TRBD1 (5 bases). Germline V lookup: CDR1 MNHEY, CDR2 SMNVEV (reference sequence). V was trimmed by 6 bases and J by 4 bases, leaving 18 bases between them. CDR3 size: 15 residues. In DNA, the CDR3 is TGTGCCAGCAGCCCCCGGGATGTGGGGGGCTATGGCTACACCTTC. Protein sequence: CASSPRDVGGYGYTF.

This clonotype was observed once. The rearrangement links TRBV28 to TRBJ2-3, with 8 bases fitting TRBD2. V dropped 3 bases and J dropped 4; count of bases not matched to a gene: 3. The germline V gene has CDR1 MDHEN and CDR2 SYDVKM. The CDR3 runs 14 residues. The CDR3 sequence is CASSFLRGADTQYF. In nucleotides, the CDR3 is TGTGCCAGCAGTTTTTTGCGGGGGGCAGATACGCAGTATTTT.

The chain is built from TRBV29-1 and TRBJ2-5; D is possibly TRBD1 (6 bases). V was pared by 8 bases and J by 1 base, with 14 bases between. CDR1 and CDR2 from the germline V gene are SQVTM and ANQGSEA. This CDR3 has 13 amino acids. The CDR3 DNA follows: TGCAGCCTCTTAGAAGGGGGCCAAGAGACCCAGTACTTC. It specifies CSLLEGGQETQYF. The variable domain in full, with the rest retrieved from reference TRBV29-1 and TRBJ2-5, is SAVISQKPSRDICQRGTSLTIQCQVDSQVTMMFWYRQQPGQSLTLIATANQGSEATYESGFVIDKFPISRPNLTFSTLTVSNMSPEDSSIYLCSLLEGGQETQYFGPGTRLLVL.

In this sample, this clonotype turned up a few times. The chain uses TRBV14 and TRBJ2-7, with 7 bases lining up with TRBD1. Germline V CDR1 and CDR2: SGHDN, FVKESK. The CDR3 is made up of 15 amino acids. J lost 2 bases, V lost 1 base, and 5 bases had no gene match. CDR3 in amino acids: CASSQGVQGPYEQYF. In DNA form, the CDR3 reads TGTGCCAGCAGCCAAGGAGTACAGGGGCCCTACGAGCAGTACTTC.

This clonotype was detected a few times. The rearrangement joins TRBV15 to TRBJ2-4, with D perhaps matching TRBD1 or TRBD2 (5 bases each). From germline, CDR1 is LNHNV and CDR2 YYDKDF (reference sequence). The CDR3 sequence is 13 residues long. V was clipped by 5 bases and J by 8 bases, with 13 bases between them. CDR3 residues: CATSRDAGDIQYF. The CDR3 DNA sequence: TGTGCCACCAGCCGGGACGCCGGAGACATTCAGTACTTC.

In nucleotides, the CDR3 is TGCGCCAGCAGTAAGGGGTGGAAAGAGACCCAGTACTTC. Its translation is CASSKGWKETQYF. The J gene is TRBJ2-5, the V gene TRBV10-2, with D possibly matching TRBD1 (5 bases). V dropped 5 bases and J dropped 3 bases, with 10 bases sitting between them. The CDR3 consists of 13 residues. The germline gives CDR1 WSHSY, CDR2 SAAADI.